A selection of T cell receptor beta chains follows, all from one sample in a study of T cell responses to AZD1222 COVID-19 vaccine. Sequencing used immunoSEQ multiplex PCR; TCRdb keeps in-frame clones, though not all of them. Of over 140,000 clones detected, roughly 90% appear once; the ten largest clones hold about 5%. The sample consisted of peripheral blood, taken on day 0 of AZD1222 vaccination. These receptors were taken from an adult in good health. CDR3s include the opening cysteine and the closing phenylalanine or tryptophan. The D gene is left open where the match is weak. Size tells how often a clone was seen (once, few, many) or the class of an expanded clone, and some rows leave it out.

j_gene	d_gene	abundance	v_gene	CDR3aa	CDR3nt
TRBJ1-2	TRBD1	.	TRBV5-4	CASSSLNPGQGSYGYTF	TGTGCCAGCAGCTCTCTGAACCCGGGACAGGGATCCTATGGCTACACCTTC
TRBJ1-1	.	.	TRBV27	CASSPRAPRNTEAFF	TGTGCCAGCAGTCCCCGGGCACCCAGGAACACTGAAGCTTTCTTT
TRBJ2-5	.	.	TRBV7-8	CASSFPGKETQYF	TGTGCCAGCAGCTTTCCAGGGAAGGAGACCCAGTACTTC
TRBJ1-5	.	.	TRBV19	CASSIDPHSNQPQHF	TGTGCCAGTAGTATAGATCCCCATAGCAATCAGCCCCAGCATTTT
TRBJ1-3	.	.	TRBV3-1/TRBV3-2	CASSQEGAGNTIYF	TGTGCCAGCAGCCAAGAGGGGGCTGGAAACACCATATATTTT
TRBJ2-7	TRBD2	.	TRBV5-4	CASSRIAGGPYEQYF	TGTGCCAGCAGCCGTATAGCGGGAGGGCCGTACGAGCAGTACTTC
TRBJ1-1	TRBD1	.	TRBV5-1	CASSPGTGASGEAFF	TGCGCCAGCAGCCCCGGGACAGGGGCGTCGGGTGAAGCTTTCTTT
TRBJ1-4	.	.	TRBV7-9	CASSESGGGEKLFF	TGTGCCAGCAGTGAGTCCGGGGGCGGGGAAAAACTGTTTTTT
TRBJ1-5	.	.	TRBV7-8	CASSQFEQTHQPQHF	TGTGCCAGCAGCCAGTTCGAACAGACTCATCAGCCCCAGCATTTT
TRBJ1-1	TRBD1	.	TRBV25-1	CASSEYYPGGVAAFF	TGTGCCAGCAGTGAATACTATCCAGGGGGCGTCGCAGCTTTCTTT
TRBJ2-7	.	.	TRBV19	CASSIGTYEQYF	TGTGCCAGTAGTATAGGAACCTACGAGCAGTACTTC
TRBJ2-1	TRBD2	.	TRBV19	CASSRERGSSYNEQFF	TGTGCCAGTAGTAGGGAGCGGGGAAGCTCCTACAATGAGCAGTTCTTC
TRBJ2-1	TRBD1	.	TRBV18	CASSPPLGQGSFNEQFF	TGTGCCAGCTCACCTCCCCTGGGACAGGGTTCTTTCAATGAGCAGTTCTTC
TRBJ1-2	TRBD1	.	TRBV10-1	CASSGTGDYGYTF	TGCGCCAGCAGCGGGACAGGGGATTATGGCTACACCTTC
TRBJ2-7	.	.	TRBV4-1	CASSQKPYYEQYF	TGCGCCAGCAGCCAAAAACCCTACTACGAGCAGTACTTC
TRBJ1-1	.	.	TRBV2	CASSRDGNTEAFF	TGTGCCAGCAGTAGGGACGGGAACACTGAAGCTTTCTTT
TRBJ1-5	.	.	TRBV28	CASSSPDSRPQHF	TGTGCCAGCAGCTCTCCCGATTCCCGGCCCCAGCATTTT
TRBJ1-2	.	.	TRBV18	CASSPLPGGYYGYTF	TGTGCCAGCTCACCCCTCCCGGGTGGGTACTATGGCTACACCTTC
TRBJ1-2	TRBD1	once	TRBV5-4	CASSLDRFNGYTF	TGTGCCAGCAGCCTGGACAGGTTCAATGGCTACACCTTC
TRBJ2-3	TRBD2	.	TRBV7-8	CASSLEGGGVTDTQYF	TGTGCCAGCAGCTTAGAAGGCGGGGGGGTCACAGATACGCAGTATTTT
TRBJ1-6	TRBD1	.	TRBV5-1	CASSRGRGDSPLHF	TGCGCCAGCAGCCGCGGCAGGGGGGATTCACCCCTCCACTTT
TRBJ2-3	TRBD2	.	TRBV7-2	CASSLGVAGGQRDTQYF	TGTGCCAGCAGCTTAGGGGTAGCGGGCGGACAAAGAGATACGCAGTATTTT
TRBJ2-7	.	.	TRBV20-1	CSAGYEQYF	TGCAGTGCTGGATACGAGCAGTACTTC
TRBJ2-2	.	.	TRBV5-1	CASSPTPQTGELFF	TGCGCCAGCAGCCCCACCCCCCAAACCGGGGAGCTGTTTTTT
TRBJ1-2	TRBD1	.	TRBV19	CASNTGGGSYGYTF	TGTGCCAGTAATACAGGGGGCGGGAGCTATGGCTACACCTTC
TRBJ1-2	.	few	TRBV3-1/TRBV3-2	CASSQEAGLLGYTF	TGTGCCAGCAGCCAAGAAGCAGGGCTCCTAGGCTACACCTTC
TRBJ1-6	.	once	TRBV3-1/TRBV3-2	CASSQLQRDSPLHF	TGTGCCAGCAGCCAACTACAGCGGGATTCACCCCTCCACTTT
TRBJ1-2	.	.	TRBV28	CASSRGDYGYTF	TGTGCCAGCAGCCGAGGGGACTATGGCTACACCTTC
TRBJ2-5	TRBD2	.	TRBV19	CASRTSGGLGGQETQYF	TGTGCCAGTAGAACTAGCGGGGGGCTCGGCGGGCAAGAGACCCAGTACTTC
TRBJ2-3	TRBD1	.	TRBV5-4	CASSETGGGDTQYF	TGTGCCAGCAGCGAGACAGGGGGCGGAGATACGCAGTATTTT
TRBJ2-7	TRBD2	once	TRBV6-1	CASSDILAGVYEQYF	TGTGCCAGCAGTGACATACTAGCGGGGGTATACGAGCAGTACTTC
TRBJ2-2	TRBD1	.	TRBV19	CASSAAGGGTGELFF	TGTGCCAGTAGCGCGGCAGGGGGCGGCACCGGGGAGCTGTTTTTT
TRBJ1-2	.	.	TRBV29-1	CSVAPRHGGYTF	TGCAGCGTTGCTCCCCGACACGGCGGCTACACCTTC
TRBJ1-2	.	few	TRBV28	CASSVGLNGYTF	TGTGCCAGCAGTGTGGGGTTGAATGGCTACACCTTC
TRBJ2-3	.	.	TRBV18	CASSRDRSTDTQYF	TGTGCCAGCTCACGTGACAGGTCCACAGATACGCAGTATTTT
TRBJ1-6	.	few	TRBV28	CASSVAGDNSPLHF	TGTGCCAGCAGTGTAGCAGGGGACAACTCACCCCTCCACTTT
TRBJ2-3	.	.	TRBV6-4	CASSDSPDSTDTQYF	TGTGCCAGCAGTGACTCCCCGGACAGCACAGATACGCAGTATTTT
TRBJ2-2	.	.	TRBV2	CASEEGDTGELFF	TGTGCCAGCGAGGAGGGTGACACCGGGGAGCTGTTTTTT
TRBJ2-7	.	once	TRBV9	CASSAGGEGGSYEQYF	TGTGCCAGCAGCGCGGGCGGGGAAGGCGGCTCCTACGAGCAGTACTTC
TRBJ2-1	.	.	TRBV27	CASSSTNYNEQFF	TGTGCCAGCAGTTCAACTAACTACAATGAGCAGTTCTTC
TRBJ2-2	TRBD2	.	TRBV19	CASSTPGLAGGSNTGELFF	TGTGCCAGTAGTACCCCGGGACTAGCGGGAGGGTCGAACACCGGGGAGCTGTTTTTT
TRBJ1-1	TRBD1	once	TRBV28	CASSFYGTGTEAFF	TGTGCCAGCAGTTTCTACGGGACAGGGACTGAAGCTTTCTTT
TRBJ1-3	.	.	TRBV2	CASSSFSGNTIYF	TGTGCCAGCAGTAGTTTCTCTGGAAACACCATATATTTT
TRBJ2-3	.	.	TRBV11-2	CASSSTRPPHFSTDTQYF	TGTGCCAGCAGCTCAACTAGGCCCCCACATTTTAGCACAGATACGCAGTATTTT
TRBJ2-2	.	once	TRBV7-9	CASSARITGELFF	TGTGCCAGCAGCGCGAGAATCACCGGGGAGCTGTTTTTT
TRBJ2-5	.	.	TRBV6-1	CASSEARNSLKETQYF	TGTGCCAGCAGTGAAGCGCGGAATAGCTTGAAAGAGACCCAGTACTTC
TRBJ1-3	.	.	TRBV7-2	CASSLGGTGNTIYF	TGTGCCAGCAGCTTAGGTGGAACTGGAAACACCATATATTTT
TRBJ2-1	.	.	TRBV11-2	CASGLATYNEQFF	TGTGCCAGCGGTCTTGCGACCTACAATGAGCAGTTCTTC
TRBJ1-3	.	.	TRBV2	CASSTAGGGGNTIYF	TGTGCCAGCAGTACTGCCGGGGGGGGCGGAAACACCATATATTTT
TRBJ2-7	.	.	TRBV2	CASKKGPYEQYF	TGTGCCAGCAAGAAGGGGCCCTACGAGCAGTACTTC
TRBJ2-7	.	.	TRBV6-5	CASRLQGGDEQYF	TGTGCCAGCAGACTCCAGGGCGGGGACGAGCAGTACTTC
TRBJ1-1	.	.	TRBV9	CASSVAISGMNTEAFF	TGTGCCAGCAGCGTAGCTATATCAGGAATGAACACTGAAGCTTTCTTT
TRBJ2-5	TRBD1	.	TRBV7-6	CASSPRTGGTETQYF	TGTGCCAGCAGCCCTCGGACAGGGGGCACAGAGACCCAGTACTTC